This record concerns one TCR beta chain sequence. CDR3 length equals 14 residues. Germline V gives CDR1 SQVTM, CDR2 ANQGSEA. The V end lost 6 bases, the J end lost 5 bases, and 19 bases lay between the germline ends. TCRdb redid the calling of the RT-PCR reads with MiXCR, one entry per CDR3 protein. Found here are about 680,000 distinct CDR3 sequences, 12% to 15% of them singletons; the top ten hold roughly 3.9%. The sequence derives from a female donor in good health, serving as a healthy control. The V gene is TRBV29-1, the J gene TRBJ2-5; weak D call: TRBD2 (7 bases). Sequencing input: memory CD4+ T cells from blood. The CDR3 DNA reads as TGCAGCGTCGATTCGTCGGGGGGCGCCGAGACCCAGTACTTC. Its protein product is CSVDSSGGAETQYF.